This is a list of T cell receptor beta chains from one sample in a study of identical twins. TCRdb passed the 5' RACE reads through MiXCR, listing each CDR3 protein once. The sample yields hundreds of thousands of distinct CDR3 sequences, 15% to 20% seen once. These sequences were also reported in another study, on T cells expressing NK-cell markers.

Sequenced input: PBMCs. The receptor set was obtained from a woman between 18 and 29 years old in good health. Each CDR3 is given with its conserved first and last residue. A D gene is named only where the DNA matches it firmly. Some rows have no size entry. The others give once, few or many, or a class for an expanded clone.

clone_size d_call j_call v_call cdr3_aa cdr3_nt
. TRBD2 TRBJ2-7 TRBV2 CASRERSGSSYEQYF TGTGCCAGCAGAGAACGTAGCGGGAGCTCCTACGAGCAGTACTTC
. . TRBJ1-1 TRBV12-3/TRBV12-4 CASSLAPTEAFF TGTGCCAGCAGTTTAGCGCCCACTGAAGCTTTCTTT
. . TRBJ2-1 TRBV10-3 CAISGSVEDEQFF TGTGCCATCAGTGGCTCCGTTGAAGATGAGCAGTTCTTC
few TRBD1 TRBJ2-7 TRBV4-3 CASSHGQVGEQYF TGCGCCAGCAGCCATGGACAGGTTGGCGAGCAGTACTTC
. . TRBJ2-5 TRBV5-5 CASHRGDQETQYF TGTGCCAGCCATAGAGGCGACCAAGAGACCCAGTACTTC
. TRBD1 TRBJ2-7 TRBV18 CASSPPETGGHEQYF TGTGCCAGCTCACCACCTGAGACAGGGGGCCACGAGCAGTACTTC
few . TRBJ1-2 TRBV12-3/TRBV12-4 CASRTSQGSYGYTF TGTGCCAGCAGAACCTCACAGGGTAGCTATGGCTACACCTTC
. . TRBJ1-1 TRBV5-1 CASSPHYRQKNTEAFF TGCGCCAGCAGCCCACACTACCGACAGAAGAACACTGAAGCTTTCTTT
few . TRBJ2-1 TRBV14 CASSQALAPGEQFF TGTGCCAGCAGCCAAGCTCTCGCTCCCGGGGAGCAGTTCTTC
. . TRBJ1-2 TRBV6-5 CASSPGEGYTF TGTGCCAGCAGCCCGGGGGAGGGCTACACCTTC
few . TRBJ1-2 TRBV7-2 CASSAGQDGYTF TGTGCCAGCAGCGCGGGACAAGATGGCTACACCTTC
. . TRBJ2-3 TRBV5-1 CASSERYDTQYF TGCGCCAGCAGCGAGAGATACGATACGCAGTATTTT
. . TRBJ2-2 TRBV20-1 CSARDSQDLSGELFF TGCAGTGCTAGAGATTCCCAGGATCTCTCCGGGGAGCTGTTTTTT
. TRBD2 TRBJ2-3 TRBV29-1 CSAGGAITDTQYF TGCAGCGCCGGGGGGGCTATCACAGATACGCAGTATTTT
few . TRBJ2-1 TRBV10-3 CAISVGSLGNEQFF TGTGCCATCAGTGTGGGGTCACTGGGCAATGAGCAGTTCTTC
. TRBD1 TRBJ2-7 TRBV7-2 CASSNTGTGFYEQYF TGTGCCAGCAGCAACACCGGGACAGGGTTCTACGAGCAGTACTTC
few TRBD1 TRBJ2-2 TRBV5-1 CASSWTVPGQGYDRTGELFF TGCGCCAGCAGCTGGACCGTACCGGGACAGGGATACGATCGCACCGGGGAGCTGTTTTTT
. . TRBJ2-7 TRBV30 CAWSRVYEQYF TGTGCCTGGAGTAGAGTCTACGAGCAGTACTTC
. . TRBJ2-4 TRBV12-3/TRBV12-4 CASSSGDGAKNIQYF TGTGCCAGCAGTTCAGGGGACGGAGCCAAAAACATTCAGTACTTC
. . TRBJ2-7 TRBV6-6 CASSFSPRYEQYF TGTGCCAGCAGTTTTAGCCCGCGATACGAGCAGTACTTC
. TRBD2 TRBJ2-1 TRBV6-4 CASSAQGGGGHEQFF TGTGCCAGCAGCGCCCAGGGCGGGGGGGGCCATGAGCAGTTCTTC
few . TRBJ2-4 TRBV12-3/TRBV12-4 CASSPTTEVNIQYF TGTGCCAGCAGTCCTACAACGGAGGTAAACATTCAGTACTTC
few . TRBJ2-7 TRBV5-1 CASSFERRDEQYF TGCGCCAGCAGCTTTGAGCGCAGGGACGAGCAGTACTTC
few . TRBJ2-7 TRBV7-9 CASSLIGSEQYF TGTGCCAGCAGCTTAATAGGATCCGAGCAGTACTTC
. . TRBJ2-3 TRBV7-7 CASSSSLSGDTQYF TGTGCCAGCAGCTCTTCCCTTAGCGGAGATACGCAGTATTTT
. . TRBJ2-1 TRBV20-1 CSAPRSTSRSNEQFF TGCAGTGCCCCCAGGAGTACTAGCAGGAGCAATGAGCAGTTCTTC
few . TRBJ2-7 TRBV7-7 CASSSTQTGHYEQYF TGTGCCAGCAGCTCAACGCAAACAGGGCACTACGAGCAGTACTTC
. . TRBJ1-1 TRBV5-6 CASSFPVGGEAFF TGTGCCAGCAGCTTTCCTGTCGGAGGTGAAGCTTTCTTT
. . TRBJ1-1 TRBV9 CASSVDHLASTEAFF TGTGCCAGCAGCGTAGATCACCTAGCATCCACTGAAGCTTTCTTT
many TRBD2 TRBJ2-1 TRBV11-1 CASSFPQRGESSYNEQFF TGTGCCAGCAGCTTTCCCCAGCGGGGGGAAAGCTCCTACAATGAGCAGTTCTTC
few TRBD2 TRBJ2-1 TRBV20-1 CSAYHSGGTARYEQFF TGCAGTGCTTACCATAGCGGGGGGACCGCTAGGTATGAGCAGTTCTTC
few . TRBJ2-5 TRBV20-1 CSANQVSGTPSVTQYF TGCAGTGCAAATCAAGTAAGCGGTACCCCTTCAGTGACCCAGTACTTC
. TRBD2 TRBJ2-3 TRBV5-1 CASSSDPGLAYEGTDTQYF TGCGCCAGCAGCTCCGACCCGGGACTAGCTTACGAGGGGACAGATACGCAGTATTTT
. . TRBJ1-3 TRBV29-1 CSVLQTSGNTIYF TGCAGCGTCCTACAGACCTCTGGAAACACCATATATTTT
few . TRBJ2-1 TRBV15 CATSNLKGSEQFF TGTGCCACCAGCAACTTGAAGGGGAGTGAGCAGTTCTTC
few TRBD2 TRBJ2-3 TRBV6-2/TRBV6-3 CASKFRALSPAGGNTQYF TGTGCCAGCAAATTCCGTGCCCTCAGCCCAGCGGGAGGAAATACGCAGTATTTT
many . TRBJ2-3 TRBV5-1 CASSLVGNTDTQYF TGTGCCAGCAGCTTAGTGGGGAACACAGATACGCAGTATTTT
. . TRBJ1-4 TRBV5-6 CASSLYQTATNEKLFF TGTGCCAGCAGCTTGTACCAGACAGCGACTAATGAAAAACTGTTTTTT
. TRBD2 TRBJ2-1 TRBV20-1 CSASSSSGASYNEQFF TGCAGTGCCAGCTCCTCTAGCGGGGCAAGCTACAATGAGCAGTTCTTC
few . TRBJ2-2 TRBV7-8 CASARHPGELFF TGTGCCAGCGCAAGACATCCCGGGGAGCTGTTTTTT
. . TRBJ1-2 TRBV12-3/TRBV12-4 CASSAGHSYTF TGTGCCAGCAGCGCAGGACATAGCTACACCTTC
. . TRBJ1-1 TRBV6-1 CASSQTPLGTEAFF TGTGCCAGCAGCCAAACACCCTTGGGGACTGAAGCTTTCTTT
. . TRBJ1-2 TRBV5-1 CASSTEGSYGYTF TGCGCCAGCAGCACCGAGGGGAGCTATGGCTACACCTTC
few . TRBJ2-7 TRBV4-2 CASSPDSLAYEQYF TGTGCCAGCAGCCCGGACAGCCTTGCCTACGAGCAGTACTTC
few TRBD2 TRBJ2-1 TRBV12-3/TRBV12-4 CASSLVVTSGYNEQFF TGTGCCAGCAGTTTAGTAGTGACTAGCGGTTACAATGAGCAGTTCTTC
. . TRBJ2-3 TRBV12-3/TRBV12-4 CASSYGTSYDTQYF TGTGCCAGCTCCTACGGAACCTCGTATGATACGCAGTATTTT
. . TRBJ2-6 TRBV7-9 CASSLAPPGANVLTF TGTGCCAGCAGCTTAGCCCCTCCCGGGGCCAACGTCCTGACTTTC
few . TRBJ1-2 TRBV12-3/TRBV12-4 CASSGGPYGYTF TGTGCCAGCAGTGGTGGCCCCTATGGCTACACCTTC
many TRBD2 TRBJ2-3 TRBV7-2 CASSFKLAGIDTQYF TGTGCCAGCAGCTTCAAACTAGCGGGAATTGATACGCAGTATTTT
few . TRBJ2-5 TRBV12-3/TRBV12-4 CASTPERQGGETQYF TGTGCCAGCACTCCCGAGCGGCAGGGGGGAGAGACCCAGTACTTC
. TRBD2 TRBJ2-7 TRBV6-5 CASSYASAGAAEQYF TGTGCCAGCAGTTACGCTTCAGCGGGAGCTGCCGAGCAGTACTTC
. . TRBJ2-2 TRBV5-1 CASSLSGATNTGELFF TGCGCCAGCAGCTTGTCCGGGGCCACGAACACCGGGGAGCTGTTTTTT
few . TRBJ2-5 TRBV6-5 CASSSGHKNQETQYF TGTGCCAGCAGTTCGGGACACAAAAACCAAGAGACCCAGTACTTC
few . TRBJ2-5 TRBV5-1 CASSLKARETQYF TGCGCCAGCAGCTTAAAAGCAAGAGAGACCCAGTACTTC